The entry below gives a single TCR beta chain sequence along with its context. Its antigen is unidentified. The data are from a study of T cell responses to AZD1222 COVID-19 vaccine. General study findings and limits: Among those given AZD1222, only five or six were seropositive at baseline. Spike-specific TCR breadth and depth went up after people got two AZD1222 doses. White British ancestry dominated among donors, who included more females, and clonal diversity was possibly underestimated. Unmutated regions of variants are reportedly targeted by nearly half of spike-specific TCRs.

CDR3 size: 15 residues. The data were produced by immunoSEQ multiplex PCR, yet TCRdb's version contains in-frame clones alone and is incomplete. The sample includes more than 150,000 clones, roughly 88% seen only once; the top ten take approximately 0.5%. The source of this sequence is an adult in good health. The material was peripheral blood, obtained on day 0 of AZD1222 vaccination. This chain connects TRBV21-1 to TRBJ1-1; the table's D call of TRBD1 was not tested on the DNA. TRBV21-1 is a known pseudogene. The CDR3 protein is CASSANHDKNTEAFF. In DNA, the CDR3 is TGTGCCAGCAGCGCAAATCATGACAAAAACACTGAAGCTTTCTTT.